One and the same sample provided the 21 T cell receptor beta chains below, sequenced in a study of blood T cell repertoires in COVID-19. The table came from immunoSEQ multiplex PCR; TCRdb's copy has only in-frame clones and leaves some out. There are hundreds of thousands of clones in the sample; roughly 87% occur only once, and around 0.7% lies in the top ten. The sequencing input was peripheral blood. These receptors were taken from a human donor in a cohort sampled during active COVID-19.

CDR3 residues: CASSIGTRETQYF. CDR3 in DNA: TGTGCCAGTAGTATAGGGACACGAGAGACCCAGTACTTC. The J gene is TRBJ2-5, the V gene TRBV19; possible D gene TRBD1, 5 bases. The length of the CDR3 is 13 residues. V was clipped by 1 base and J by 4 bases, with 7 bases between them. CDR1 is LNHDA, CDR2 SQIVND, per germline (reference sequence). Full variable domain (missing parts from reference TRBV19 and TRBJ2-5): DGGITQSPKYLFRKEGQNVTLSCEQNLNHDAMYWYRQDPGQGLRLIYYSQIVNDFQKGDIAEGYSVSREKKESFPLTVTSAQKNPTAFYLCASSIGTRETQYFGPGTRLLVL.

This chain uses TRBV10-3 with TRBJ1-2, with 10 positions matching TRBD1. Germline CDR1 ENHRY, CDR2 SYGVKD. J gave up 8 bases and V 6 bases, and 12 bases lay outside the gene matches. The CDR3 runs to 15 residues. DNA for the CDR3: TGTGCCATCAGCCCGACAGGGGGCGATTCAGGAGGCTACACCTTC. Its translation: CAISPTGGDSGGYTF.

The chain links TRBV6-6 to TRBJ2-1, with 16 positions matching TRBD2. Germline lookup yields CDR1 MNHNY and CDR2 SVGAGI (reference sequence). This CDR3 is built from 16 residues. Trimming at V came to 5 bases and at J to 4 bases, leaving 2 bases not matched to a gene. CDR3 sequence: CASSPGLAGGYNEQFF. Written as DNA, the CDR3 is TGTGCCAGCAGTCCGGGACTAGCGGGAGGGTACAATGAGCAGTTCTTC.

The chain combines TRBV29-1 with TRBJ2-7, with 10 bases aligning to TRBD1. Trimming cost V 6 bases and J 6 bases; bases outside gene matches: 11. Germline V CDR1 and CDR2: SQVTM, ANQGSEA. The CDR3 spans 14 residues. CDR3: CSVTSGTGDGEQYF. The CDR3 DNA reads as TGCAGCGTGACCTCCGGGACAGGGGACGGCGAGCAGTACTTC.

The chain links TRBV5-1 to TRBJ1-2, with 10 bases matching TRBD1. The CDR3 loop spans 18 amino acids. Trimming took 3 bases from V and 4 from J; bases not matched to a gene: 15. CDR1 and CDR2 (germline): SGHRS, YFSETQ. The CDR3 spells CASSSRGDRGRSGYGYTF. CDR3 coding DNA: TGCGCCAGCAGCTCCCGTGGGGACAGGGGCCGTTCGGGCTATGGCTACACCTTC.

The chain combines TRBV19 with TRBJ2-1; 7 bases are shared with TRBD2. The V and J ends lost 1 base and 2 bases, in that order; junction bases with no gene match: 8. CDR3 size: 17 residues. Germline V lookup: CDR1 LNHDA, CDR2 SQIVND (reference sequence). The CDR3 region has the DNA TGTGCCAGTAGTATAGGCGGGGCGGGAGCCCCCTACAATGAGCAGTTCTTC. This sequence encodes CASSIGGAGAPYNEQFF. The variable domain in full, completed from reference TRBV19 and TRBJ2-1, reads DGGITQSPKYLFRKEGQNVTLSCEQNLNHDAMYWYRQDPGQGLRLIYYSQIVNDFQKGDIAEGYSVSREKKESFPLTVTSAQKNPTAFYLCASSIGGAGAPYNEQFFGPGTRLTVL.

The chain couples TRBV7-5 to TRBJ2-1; the table's D gene call, TRBD2, was not cross checked with the DNA. TRBV7-5 has pseudogene status. CDR3 size: 16 residues. The CDR3 loop reads CVRSLGLAGGYNEQFF. The CDR3 DNA follows: TGTGTCAGAAGCTTAGGACTAGCGGGAGGGTACAATGAGCAGTTCTTC.

This clone was seen just once. This chain joins TRBV4-2 and TRBJ1-2; TRBD1 matches 8 bases. This CDR3 spans 16 amino acids. The trim removed 0 bases at V and 4 bases at J, leaving 7 bases unmatched. CDR1 is LGHNA and CDR2 is YNFKEQ in the germline V gene. Here the CDR3 reads CASSQDPGQGIYGYTF. The DNA for the CDR3 is TGTGCCAGCAGCCAAGACCCCGGACAGGGCATCTATGGCTACACCTTC.

The chain combines TRBV9 with TRBJ2-7, with 8 nucleotides matching TRBD1. With V trimmed by 0 bases and J by 6 bases, 8 bases remained unmatched. CDR1 is SGDLS and CDR2 is YYNGEE in the germline V gene. The CDR3 loop spans 15 amino acids. CDR3 in DNA: TGTGCCAGCAGCGTAGGAGCGGACAGGGCATTCGAGCAGTACTTC. This encodes CASSVGADRAFEQYF.

This sequence joins TRBV19 and TRBJ1-6; D is unresolved. V was cut by 7 bases and J by 8 bases, with 9 bases left in between. Germline V gene data show CDR1 as LNHDA and CDR2 as SQIVND (reference sequence). This CDR3 contains 12 residues. The CDR3 nucleotides are TGTGCCAGTAAATACGGAGATTCACCCCTCCACTTT. Protein sequence: CASKYGDSPLHF.

Turning to this clone: This CDR3 is also generated by other DNA sequences in the sample. The rearrangement joins TRBV28 to TRBJ2-5, with 11 bases matching TRBD1. The CDR3 is 16 residues long. CDR1 is MDHEN and CDR2 is SYDVKM in the germline V gene. The V segment lost 5 bases and the J segment 5 bases; nucleotides outside the gene matches: 10. As DNA, the CDR3 is TGTGCCAGCAGTCCCCCAGGACAGGGGGCGCGGGAGACCCAGTACTTC. Its protein product is CASSPPGQGARETQYF.

The V and J genes are TRBV19 and TRBJ2-1; TRBD2 matches 13 bases. V lost 5 bases to trimming and J lost 4 bases; unmatched junction nucleotides: 5. CDR3 size: 16 residues. CDR1 and CDR2 (germline): LNHDA, SQIVND (reference sequence). Here the CDR3 DNA reads TGTGCCAGTAGTTCGAGGACTAGCGGGAGATACAATGAGCAGTTCTTC. Translated: CASSSRTSGRYNEQFF.

The chain is built from TRBV7-2 and TRBJ2-7; 7 positions agree with TRBD2. In germline, CDR1 is SGHTA, CDR2 FQGNSA. Trimming took 2 bases from V and 4 from J; bases not matched to a gene: 11. The CDR3 runs 16 residues. The CDR3 coding sequence is TGTGCCAGCAGCTTATTCGGCCGGGACTACAAATACGAGCAGTACTTC. Residues: CASSLFGRDYKYEQYF.

This chain connects TRBV5-1 to TRBJ2-3; TRBD2 agrees at 9 bases. The CDR3 runs to 15 residues. The V gene's germline CDR1 is SGHRS and CDR2 YFSETQ. V shed 4 bases and J 2 bases; nucleotides not matched to a gene: 5. CDR3 protein: CASSRSGGNTDTQYF. CDR3 bases: TGCGCCAGCAGCAGAAGCGGGGGGAACACAGATACGCAGTATTTT.

In this sample, this clone turned up once. The chain combines TRBV5-4 with TRBJ2-5; the match to TRBD2 covers 13 bases. J gave up 5 bases and V 3 bases, and 7 bases lay outside the gene matches. The CDR3 is made up of 16 amino acids. Germline loops: CDR1 SGHNT, CDR2 YYREEE (reference sequence). As DNA, the CDR3 is TGTGCCAGCAGCTCCTGGACTAGCGGGAGTGCCGAGACCCAGTACTTC. This codes for CASSSWTSGSAETQYF.

V is TRBV7-9 and J is TRBJ1-5; weak D call: TRBD1 (5 bases). V gave up 5 bases and J gave up 6 bases, with 20 bases separating them. Germline CDR1 reads SEHNR; CDR2 reads FQNEAQ (reference sequence). This CDR3 is 16 amino acids long. CDR3 nucleotide sequence: TGTGCCAGCAGCCCCGTGGGAGGGGCGGTCAGTCAGCCCCAGCATTTT. As protein: CASSPVGGAVSQPQHF. The variable domain in full, with the rest retrieved from reference TRBV7-9 and TRBJ1-5, is DTGVSQNPRHKITKRGQNVTFRCDPISEHNRLYWYRQTLGQGPEFLTYFQNEAQLEKSRLLSDRFSAERPKGSFSTLEIQRTEQGDSAMYLCASSPVGGAVSQPQHFGDGTRLSIL.

The count of this clone is one. The chain recombines TRBV24-1 with TRBJ1-1; 11 bases match TRBD1. Germline V lookup: CDR1 KGHDR, CDR2 SFDVKD. The J segment lost 3 bases and the V segment lost 9 bases, leaving 8 bases of the junction unmatched. CDR3 length equals 15 residues. CDR3 sequence reads: CATPIWTGGYTEAFF. The CDR3 coding sequence is TGTGCCACCCCTATTTGGACAGGGGGCTACACTGAAGCTTTCTTT.

The chain links TRBV20-1 to TRBJ2-1; 7 bases agree with TRBD2. CDR3 length: 16 amino acids. Trimming took 3 bases from V and 3 from J; bases not matched to a gene: 11. The germline CDR1 and CDR2 sequences are DFQATT and SNEGSKA (reference sequence). The CDR3 bases are TGCAGTGCTAGTAGGAGGAGGAGCGGGAACTACAATGAGCAGTTCTTC. Translated, it gives CSASRRRSGNYNEQFF.

The chain links TRBV30 to TRBJ2-7; 8 bases agree with TRBD2. With V trimmed by 0 bases and J by 3 bases, 10 bases remained unmatched. This CDR3 comprises 16 residues. The germline CDR1 and CDR2 sequences are GTSNPN and SVGIG (reference sequence). CDR3 in amino acids: CAWSVPGGVAHYEQYF. DNA for the CDR3: TGTGCCTGGAGTGTACCGGGGGGGGTGGCCCACTACGAGCAGTACTTC.

This clone was detected a few times. This chain links TRBV28 with TRBJ1-4, with no clear D. The CDR3 covers 13 residues. The V end lost 5 bases, the J end lost 8 bases, and 12 bases lay between the germline ends. The germline V gene encodes CDR1 MDHEN and CDR2 SYDVKM. CDR3 sequence: CASSTDKMEKLFF. The CDR3 nucleotides read TGTGCCAGCAGTACTGACAAGATGGAAAAACTGTTTTTT.

Written as DNA, the CDR3 is TGTGCCTGGAGTGTGCCACAGGGGGCTCAGCCCCAGCATTTT. Amino acid sequence: CAWSVPQGAQPQHF. The J gene is TRBJ1-5, the V gene TRBV30, with 9 bases matching TRBD1. Germline CDR1 reads GTSNPN; CDR2 reads SVGIG (reference sequence). Unmatched junction bases numbered 3, after V lost 0 bases and J lost 6 bases. The CDR3 covers 14 residues.